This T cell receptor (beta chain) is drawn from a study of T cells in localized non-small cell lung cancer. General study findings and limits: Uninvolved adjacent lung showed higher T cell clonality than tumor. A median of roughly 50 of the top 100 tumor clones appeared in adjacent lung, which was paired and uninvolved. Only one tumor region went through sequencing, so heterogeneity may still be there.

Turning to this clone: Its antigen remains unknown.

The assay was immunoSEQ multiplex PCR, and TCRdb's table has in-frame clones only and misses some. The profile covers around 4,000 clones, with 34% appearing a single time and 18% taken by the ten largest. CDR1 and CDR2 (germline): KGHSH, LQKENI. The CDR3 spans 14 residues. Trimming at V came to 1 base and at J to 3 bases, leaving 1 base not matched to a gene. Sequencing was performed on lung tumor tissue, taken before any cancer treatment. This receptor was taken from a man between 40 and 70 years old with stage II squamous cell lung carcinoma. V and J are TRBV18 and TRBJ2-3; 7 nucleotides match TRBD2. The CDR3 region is CASSPRGGTDTQYF. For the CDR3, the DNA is TGTGCCAGCTCACCACGGGGGGGAACAGATACGCAGTATTTT. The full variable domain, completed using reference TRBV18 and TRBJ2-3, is NAGVMQNPRHLVRRRGQEARLRCSPMKGHSHVYWYRQLPEEGLKFMVYLQKENIIDESGMPKERFSAEFPKEGPSILRIQQVVRGDSAAYFCASSPRGGTDTQYFGPGTRLTVL.